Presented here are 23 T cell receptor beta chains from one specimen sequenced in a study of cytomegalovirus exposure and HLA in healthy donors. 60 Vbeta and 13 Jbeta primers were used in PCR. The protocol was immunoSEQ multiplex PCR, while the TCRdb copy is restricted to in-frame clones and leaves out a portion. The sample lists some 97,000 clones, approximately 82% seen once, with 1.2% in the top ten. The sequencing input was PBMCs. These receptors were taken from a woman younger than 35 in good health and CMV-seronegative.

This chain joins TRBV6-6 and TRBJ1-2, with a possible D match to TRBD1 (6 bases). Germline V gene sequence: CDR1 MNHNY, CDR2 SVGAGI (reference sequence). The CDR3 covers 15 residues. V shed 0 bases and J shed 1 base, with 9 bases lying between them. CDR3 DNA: TGTGCCAGCAGTTACTCTCCAGGGGTTAACTATGGCTACACCTTC. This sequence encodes CASSYSPGVNYGYTF.

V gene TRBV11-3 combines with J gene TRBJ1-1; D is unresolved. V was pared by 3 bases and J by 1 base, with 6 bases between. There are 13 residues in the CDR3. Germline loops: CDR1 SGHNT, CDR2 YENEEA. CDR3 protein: CASSFGENTEAFF. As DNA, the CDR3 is TGTGCCAGCAGCTTCGGGGAGAACACTGAAGCTTTCTTT.

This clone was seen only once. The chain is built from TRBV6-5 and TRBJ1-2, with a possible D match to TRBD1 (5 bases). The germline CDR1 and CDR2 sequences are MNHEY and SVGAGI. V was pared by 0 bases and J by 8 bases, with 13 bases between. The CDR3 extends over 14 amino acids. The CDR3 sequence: CASSYSIAGRGYTF. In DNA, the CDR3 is TGTGCCAGCAGTTACTCGATAGCGGGGCGAGGCTACACCTTC.

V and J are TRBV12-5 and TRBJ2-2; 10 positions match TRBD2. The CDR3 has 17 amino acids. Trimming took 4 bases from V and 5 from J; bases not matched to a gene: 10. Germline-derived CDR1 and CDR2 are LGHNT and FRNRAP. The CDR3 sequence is CASGYDLAGVRTGELFF. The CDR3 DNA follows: TGTGCTAGTGGTTACGATCTAGCGGGAGTGAGGACCGGGGAGCTGTTTTTT.

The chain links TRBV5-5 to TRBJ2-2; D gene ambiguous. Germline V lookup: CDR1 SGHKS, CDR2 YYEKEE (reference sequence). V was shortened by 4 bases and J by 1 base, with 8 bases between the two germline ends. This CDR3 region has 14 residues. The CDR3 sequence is CASSPYLNTGELFF. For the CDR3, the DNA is TGTGCCAGCAGCCCCTATTTGAACACCGGGGAGCTGTTTTTT.

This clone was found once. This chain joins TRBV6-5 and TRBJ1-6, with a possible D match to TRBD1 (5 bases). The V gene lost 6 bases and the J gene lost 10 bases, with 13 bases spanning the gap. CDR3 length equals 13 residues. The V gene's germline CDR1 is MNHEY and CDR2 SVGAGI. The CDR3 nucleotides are TGTGCCAGCAGGCAAGGACAAGGGTCACCCCTCCACTTT. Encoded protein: CASRQGQGSPLHF.

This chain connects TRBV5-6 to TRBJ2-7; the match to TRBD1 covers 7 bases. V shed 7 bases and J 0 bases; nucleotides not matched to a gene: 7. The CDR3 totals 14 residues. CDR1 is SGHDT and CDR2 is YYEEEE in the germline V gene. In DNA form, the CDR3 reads TGTGCCAGCGAACTACAGGGGAGCTCCTACGAGCAGTACTTC. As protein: CASELQGSSYEQYF.

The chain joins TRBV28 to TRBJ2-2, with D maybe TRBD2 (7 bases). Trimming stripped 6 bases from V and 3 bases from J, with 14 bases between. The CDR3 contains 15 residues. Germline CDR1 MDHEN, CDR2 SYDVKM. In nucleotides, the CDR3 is TGTGCCAGCAGCCTTAGGGGGGGAGACACCGGGGAGCTGTTTTTT. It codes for CASSLRGGDTGELFF. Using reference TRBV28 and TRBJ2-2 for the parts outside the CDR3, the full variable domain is DVKVTQSSRYLVKRTGEKVFLECVQDMDHENMFWYRQDPGLGLRLIYFSYDVKMKEKGDIPEGYSVSREKKERFSLILESASTNQTSMYLCASSLRGGDTGELFFGEGSRLTVL.

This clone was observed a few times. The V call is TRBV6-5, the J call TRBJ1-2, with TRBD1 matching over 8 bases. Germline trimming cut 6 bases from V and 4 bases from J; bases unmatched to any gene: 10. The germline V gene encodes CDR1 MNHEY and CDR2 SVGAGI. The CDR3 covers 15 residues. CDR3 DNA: TGTGCCAGCAGCACACCCAAACAGGGGGTCTATGGCTACACCTTC. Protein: CASSTPKQGVYGYTF.

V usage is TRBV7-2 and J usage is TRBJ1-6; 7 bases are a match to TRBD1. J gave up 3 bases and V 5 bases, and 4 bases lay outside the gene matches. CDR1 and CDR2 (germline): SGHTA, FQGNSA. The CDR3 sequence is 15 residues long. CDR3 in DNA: TGTGCCAGCAGCCCCCGGGACAGCTATAATTCACCCCTCCACTTT. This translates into CASSPRDSYNSPLHF.

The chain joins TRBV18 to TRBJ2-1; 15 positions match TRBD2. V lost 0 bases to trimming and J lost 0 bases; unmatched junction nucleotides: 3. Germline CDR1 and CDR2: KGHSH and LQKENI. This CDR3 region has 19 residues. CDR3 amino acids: CASSPPGLAGGSSYNEQFF. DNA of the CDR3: TGTGCCAGCTCACCACCGGGACTAGCGGGGGGTAGCTCCTACAATGAGCAGTTCTTC.

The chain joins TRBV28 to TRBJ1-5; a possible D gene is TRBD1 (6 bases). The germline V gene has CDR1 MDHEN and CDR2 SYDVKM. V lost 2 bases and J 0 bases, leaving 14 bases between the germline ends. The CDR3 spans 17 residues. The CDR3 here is CASSLKTGAYSNQPQHF. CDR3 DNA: TGTGCCAGCAGTTTAAAGACAGGCGCTTATAGCAATCAGCCCCAGCATTTT.

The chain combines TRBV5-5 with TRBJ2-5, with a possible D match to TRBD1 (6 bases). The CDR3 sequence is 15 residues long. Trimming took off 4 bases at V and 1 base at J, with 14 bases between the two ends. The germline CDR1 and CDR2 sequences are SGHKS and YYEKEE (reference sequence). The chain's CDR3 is CASSPYRAAQETQYF. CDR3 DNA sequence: TGTGCCAGCAGCCCCTACAGGGCCGCCCAAGAGACCCAGTACTTC.

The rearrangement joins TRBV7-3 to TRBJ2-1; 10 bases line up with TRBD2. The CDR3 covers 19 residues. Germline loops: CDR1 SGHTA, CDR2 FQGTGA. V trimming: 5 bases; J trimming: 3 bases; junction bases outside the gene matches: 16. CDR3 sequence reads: CASSPAGGPNPTSYNEQFF. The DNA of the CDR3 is TGTGCCAGCAGCCCAGCGGGAGGGCCCAACCCGACTAGCTACAATGAGCAGTTCTTC.

The CDR3 is CASSSGLAGGSQYF. In nucleotides, the CDR3 is TGTGCCAGCAGCTCCGGACTAGCGGGGGGCTCGCAGTATTTT. The chain joins TRBV7-2 to TRBJ2-3; the match to TRBD2 covers 14 bases. Germline-derived CDR1 and CDR2 are SGHTA and FQGNSA. This CDR3 contains 14 residues. The V and J ends lost 4 bases and 10 bases, in that order; junction bases with no gene match: 4.

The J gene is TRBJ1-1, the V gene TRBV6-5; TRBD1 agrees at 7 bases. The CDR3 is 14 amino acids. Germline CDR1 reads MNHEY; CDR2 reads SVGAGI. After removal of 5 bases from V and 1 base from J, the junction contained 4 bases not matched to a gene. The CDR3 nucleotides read TGTGCCAGCAGTACAGGGGTGTCGAACACTGAAGCTTTCTTT. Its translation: CASSTGVSNTEAFF.

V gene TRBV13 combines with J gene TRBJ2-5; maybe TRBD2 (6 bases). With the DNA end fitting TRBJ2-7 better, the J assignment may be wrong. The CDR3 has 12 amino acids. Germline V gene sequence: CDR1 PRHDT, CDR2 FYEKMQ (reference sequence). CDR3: CASSLTSFEQYF. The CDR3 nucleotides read TGTGCCAGCAGCCTCACTAGCTTCGAGCAGTACTTC.

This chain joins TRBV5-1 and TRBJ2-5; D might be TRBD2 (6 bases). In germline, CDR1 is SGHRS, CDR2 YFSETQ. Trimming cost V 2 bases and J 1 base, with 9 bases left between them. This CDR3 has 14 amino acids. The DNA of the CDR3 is TGCGCCAGCAGCTTTCGGAGGGCCCAAGAGACCCAGTACTTC. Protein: CASSFRRAQETQYF.

CDR3 in amino acids: CASSYSRGSTDTQYF. In nucleotides, the CDR3 is TGTGCCAGCAGTTACTCCCGGGGTAGCACAGATACGCAGTATTTT. V gene TRBV6-5 combines with J gene TRBJ2-3, with D possibly TRBD2 on 5 matching bases. The length of the CDR3 is 15 residues. The V and J ends lost 0 bases and 0 bases respectively, with 7 bases between them. Looked up from germline, CDR1 is MNHEY and CDR2 is SVGAGI.

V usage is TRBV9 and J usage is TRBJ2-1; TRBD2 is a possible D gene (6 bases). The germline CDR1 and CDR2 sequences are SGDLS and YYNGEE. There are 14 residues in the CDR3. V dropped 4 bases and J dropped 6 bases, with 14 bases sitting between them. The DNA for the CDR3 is TGTGCCAGCAGCTCCTCGGGGGTGCCCAATGAGCAGTTCTTC. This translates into CASSSSGVPNEQFF.

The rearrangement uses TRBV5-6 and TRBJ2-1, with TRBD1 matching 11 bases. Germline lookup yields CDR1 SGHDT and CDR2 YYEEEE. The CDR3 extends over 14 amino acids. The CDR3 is CATTGQGAYNEQFF. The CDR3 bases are TGTGCAACGACGGGACAGGGGGCCTACAATGAGCAGTTCTTC.

In DNA, the CDR3 is TGTGCCAGCAGCCGAACCGTCGACAGGGATGGAGACATTCAGTACTTC. This gives the protein CASSRTVDRDGDIQYF. V is TRBV7-9 and J is TRBJ2-4; 7 bases are a match to TRBD1. There are 16 residues in the CDR3. Per the germline V gene, CDR1 is SEHNR and CDR2 is FQNEAQ (reference sequence). Losses at the gene ends were 5 bases for V and 8 bases for J; bases not matched to a gene: 15.

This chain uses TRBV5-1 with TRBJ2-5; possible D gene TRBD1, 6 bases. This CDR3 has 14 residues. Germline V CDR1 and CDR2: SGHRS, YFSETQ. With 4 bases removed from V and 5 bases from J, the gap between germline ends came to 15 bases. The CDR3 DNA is TGCGCCAGCAGCCGACCACAGGGTCGGGAGACCCAGTACTTC. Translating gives CASSRPQGRETQYF.